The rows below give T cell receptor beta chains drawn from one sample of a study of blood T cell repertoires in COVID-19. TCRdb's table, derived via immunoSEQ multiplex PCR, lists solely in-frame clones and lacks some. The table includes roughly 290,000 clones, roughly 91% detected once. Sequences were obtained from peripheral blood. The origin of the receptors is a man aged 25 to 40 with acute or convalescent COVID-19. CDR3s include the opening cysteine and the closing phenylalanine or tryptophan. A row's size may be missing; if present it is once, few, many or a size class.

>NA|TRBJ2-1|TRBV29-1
CSVGEGERQFF
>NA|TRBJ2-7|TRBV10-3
CAIRAHRDRGLDEQYF
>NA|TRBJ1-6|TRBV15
CATSGRTHSPLHF
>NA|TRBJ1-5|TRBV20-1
CSAGVLTSNQPQHF
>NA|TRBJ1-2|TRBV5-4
CASRGGSRGYTF
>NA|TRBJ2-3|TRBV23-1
CASSHPKTRQGTDTQYF
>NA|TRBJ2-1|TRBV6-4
CASRTSGREGEQFF
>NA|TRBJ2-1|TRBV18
CASSSRLGEGTYNEQFF
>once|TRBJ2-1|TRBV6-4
CASSADRGGRNEQFF
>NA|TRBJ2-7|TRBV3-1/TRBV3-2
CASSQGQGVYEQYF
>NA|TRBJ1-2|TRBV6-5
CASSRVAGTSKGYTF
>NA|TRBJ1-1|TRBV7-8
CASSLVGGLNTEAFF
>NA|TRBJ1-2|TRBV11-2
CASSLDRNYGYTF
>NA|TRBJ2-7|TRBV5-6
CASSLIARSYEQYF
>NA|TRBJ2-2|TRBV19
CASSSGRASGELFF
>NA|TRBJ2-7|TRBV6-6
CASSYWGGRDEQYF
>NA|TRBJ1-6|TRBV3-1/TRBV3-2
CASSSAGSPLHF
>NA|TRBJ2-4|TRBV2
CASSGLPTLAKNIQYF
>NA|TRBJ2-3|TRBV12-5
CASGLDLLGLAGGQRKPTDTQYF
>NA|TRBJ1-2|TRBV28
CASSLGGQGAGGYTF
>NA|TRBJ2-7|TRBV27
CASSLHSPSSYEQYF
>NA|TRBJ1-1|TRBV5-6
CASSSWTGLEAFF
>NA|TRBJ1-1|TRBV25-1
CASSEPGQGSEAFF
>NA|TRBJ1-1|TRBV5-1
CASSGPPLNTEAFF
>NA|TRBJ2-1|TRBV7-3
CASSLTRQGGQFF
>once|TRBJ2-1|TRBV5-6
CASRTSGGYNEQFF
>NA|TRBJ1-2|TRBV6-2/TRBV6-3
CASRPTQIYGYTF
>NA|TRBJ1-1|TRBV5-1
CASSWSFGTGRDEAFF